This TCR beta chain was identified during a study of OX40 agonist ivuxolimab in advanced cancers. About the full investigation: Ivuxolimab was an agonistic, fully human IgG2 monoclonal antibody directed against OX40 (CD134), a costimulatory receptor. Intravenous ivuxolimab was administered to patients every 2 weeks at six dose levels: 0.01, 0.1, 0.3, 1.5, 3 and 10 mg/kg. Of the roughly 53 patients in dose escalation, approximately 20 had hepatocellular carcinoma, around 15 had melanoma, 9 had renal cell carcinoma and 9 had head and neck cancer. The dose-escalation cohort was roughly 83% male with a mean age of approximately 60 years, ranging from roughly 23 to 90. Patients were allowed to have had prior anti-PD-1, anti-PD-L1 or anti-CTLA-4 therapy, and roughly two fifths of the dose-escalation patients had been treated with checkpoint inhibitors. Partial responses occurred in three dose-escalation patients: two with cutaneous melanoma and one with hepatocellular carcinoma. Peripheral TCRbeta sequencing aimed to test whether ivuxolimab altered TCR sequence diversity and caused clonal T-cell expansion. The paper describes the monotherapy dose-escalation part (N of about 50 patients) of the phase I trial of ivuxolimab. The paper's findings and limits, for the study overall: Partial responders in the 0.1-3.0 mg/kg groups had among the lowest normalized peripheral clonal expansion, especially among CD8+ T cells. After ivuxolimab, more expanded clones were found on average in CD8+ T cells than in CD4+ T cells. The antigen specificity of the clonally expanded peripheral T cells was not determined. Low levels of normalized T-cell clonal expansion were also seen in some nonresponding patients. At doses of 0.1 to 3.0 mg/kg, clonal expansion of both CD4+ and CD8+ blood T cells was observed from baseline to week 6.

The trial excluded patients who had a history of autoimmune disease or were on systemic immunosuppression. In every dose cohort, peripheral blood was drawn for TCR sequencing at baseline, cycle 4 day 1, and cycle 7 day 1. The samples were drawn from a first-in-human, open-label, multicenter phase I dose-escalation trial of ivuxolimab. Adults with locally advanced or metastatic melanoma, renal cell, hepatocellular, or head and neck squamous cell carcinoma were enrolled in the trial. Before TCR sequencing, CD4+ T cells and CD8+ T cells from peripheral blood were sorted into separate populations. To sequence the TCRbeta CDR3 region, genomic DNA was isolated from the sorted cells. TCRbeta CDR3 regions were sequenced using the immunoSEQ Assay. Not all clones reach the TCRdb copy of this immuneACCESS table, which keeps in-frame sequences only. Checked studies attribute under half of the gap to unresolved V genes and leave the rest unexplained. The sample records roughly 33,000 clones, around 84% of which are singletons. 1.5% to 2% of the sample belongs to the ten largest clones.

CDR1 and CDR2, per the germline V gene (reference sequence), are SEHNR and FQNEAQ. Including the terminal cysteine and phenylalanine, the CDR3 comprises 17 residues. The retained sequence is limited to the CDR3, 51 bases, with the frame set at the first base. Trimming takes 4 bases off V and 4 bases off J; junction bases not matched to a gene: 9. A word on this clone: Its binding antigen is unknown. No much larger clone exists at a distance of one base, and base qualities are not known.

The TCR was taken from an adult with an advanced solid tumor such as melanoma, head and neck, liver or kidney cancer. The sequence is built from TRBV7-9 and TRBJ2-1; the junction holds 11 bases that match TRBD2. Sequenced material: CD4+ or CD8+ T cells sorted from blood, taken in a trial of the OX40 agonist ivuxolimab. This receptor carries the CDR3 CASSSETLAGGYNEQFF. At the DNA level, the sequence is TGTGCCAGCAGCTCGGAGACCCTAGCGGGAGGTTACAATGAGCAGTTCTTC.